The clone carrying this T cell receptor beta chain was counted once. Time point of the sample: blood 2 weeks post-SBRT. Sample treatment: 15 Gy SBRT to primary tumor, nephrectomy 4 weeks later. The tumor was a clear cell renal cell carcinoma. Method: immunoSEQ multiplex PCR; TCRdb's copy keeps in-frame clones and lacks some. The data show roughly 130,000 clones, around nine tenths seen once. The source of the sample is a study of radiation and T cells in renal cell carcinoma. The wider study: Nephrectomy followed 15 Gy stereotactic body radiation by 4 weeks.

The V gene's germline CDR1 is SGHTS and CDR2 YDEGEE. The CDR3 extends over 15 amino acids. The V gene lost 4 bases and the J gene lost 1 base, with 14 bases spanning the gap. The chain links TRBV5-8 to TRBJ1-1; D not certain. The clonotype was recovered from a woman in her 70s with renal cell carcinoma. The material was blood, obtained from a patient whose treatment included radiotherapy and nephrectomy. CDR3 sequence reads: CASSPYKGRNTEAFF. CDR3 coding DNA: TGTGCCAGCAGCCCGTACAAAGGACGGAACACTGAAGCTTTCTTT.